This T cell receptor beta chain derives from a study of cytomegalovirus exposure and HLA in healthy donors. 13 Jbeta primers and 60 Vbeta primers were used for the PCR. Some clones are missing from TCRdb's copy, which holds only in-frame ones; the method was immunoSEQ multiplex PCR. The sample has some 130,000 clones, 80% seen once. This clone was counted a few times. Trimming removed 5 bases at V and 3 bases at J, with 17 bases between. CDR1 is MDHEN and CDR2 is SYDVKM in the germline V gene. The length of the CDR3 is 16 residues. This chain connects TRBV28 to TRBJ2-1, with D possibly TRBD2 on 6 matching bases. The sequencing sample was made of PBMCs. This receptor was obtained from a woman in her 40s in good health and CMV-seronegative. The CDR3 spells CASSTAGGDYYNEQFF. CDR3 sequence (DNA): TGTGCCAGCAGTACAGCGGGTGGGGATTACTACAATGAGCAGTTCTTC.